The entry that follows covers one T cell receptor (beta chain) sequence. Its target is unknown. V lost 6 bases to trimming and J lost 10 bases; unmatched junction nucleotides: 21. This CDR3 comprises 17 residues. This sample was included in a study of T-cell memory formation after mild COVID-19. Study-wide points: Mainly in CM and EM were contracting CD4+ clones; CD8+ were in EMRA.

cDNA libraries for TCR alpha and TCR beta, carrying sample barcodes and UMIs, came from 5'RACE with constant-segment primers. A single record per CDR3 protein comes from TCRdb applying MiXCR to the 5' RACE reads. The sample has 470,000 or so distinct CDR3 sequences; about 20% are singletons. The rearrangement links TRBV12-3 or TRBV12-4 to TRBJ2-1; 7 bases line up with TRBD1. Input material: PBMCs or a T cell subset sorted from them (not recorded which). This sequence was found in an adult woman who had mild COVID-19 (a few samples of this study predate the infection). Cell type and time point are not known. The CDR3: CASSHSGTEVAGREQFF. The DNA of the CDR3 is TGTGCCAGCAGCCACTCCGGGACAGAGGTGGCTGGTAGGGAGCAGTTCTTC.